This TCR beta chain emerged from a study of low-dose radiotherapy and immunotherapy resistance in tumors. TRAV- and TRBV-specific primers primed first-strand cDNA, covering alpha and beta chains. Both a constant-region primer and a V-primer adapter served to amplify TCRs across roughly 22 PCR cycles. Via MiXCR, TCRdb re-called the reads, giving one row per CDR3 protein. In the table there are under 90,000 distinct CDR3 sequences, around 29% of which are singletons. This clonotype was detected many times. As for time point: before trial treatment. The length of the CDR3 is 16 residues. The germline CDR1 and CDR2 sequences are SQVTM and ANQGSEA. Trimming left V 7 bases short and J 3 bases short, with 21 bases between.

V and J are TRBV29-1 and TRBJ2-2; D is unclear. The sample was PBMCs, taken before treatment. The TCR was taken from a female donor with ovarian cancer. CDR3 sequence reads: CSGRPLEIRDTGELFF. Written as DNA, the CDR3 is TGCAGCGGGCGCCCCCTCGAGATCCGGGACACCGGGGAGCTGTTTTTT.